Each of the 8 T cell receptor beta chains below was sequenced from the same sample in a study of T cell responses to AZD1222 COVID-19 vaccine. Assay used: immunoSEQ multiplex PCR; TCRdb lists only in-frame clones, some missing. Among about 120,000 clones listed, about 90% were seen once. This specimen consisted of peripheral blood, obtained 28 days after the second AZD1222 dose. Receptor source: an adult who received the AZD1222 COVID-19 vaccine.

The chain combines TRBV6-5 with TRBJ2-2, with TRBD2 matching over 9 bases. V trimming: 6 bases; J trimming: 4 bases; junction bases outside the gene matches: 3. Germline values: CDR1 MNHEY, CDR2 SVGAGI. The CDR3 extends over 14 amino acids. In nucleotides, the CDR3 is TGTGCCAGCAGGGTAGCGGGGGCCACCGGGGAGCTGTTTTTT. It encodes CASRVAGATGELFF.

The genes are TRBV2 and TRBJ1-2; TRBD1 might be the D (6 bases). This CDR3 comprises 11 residues. Per germline, CDR1 SNHLY and CDR2 FYNNEI. Trimming took 6 bases from V and 8 from J, leaving 10 bases between them. CDR3 loop: CASSPGAGYTF. For the CDR3, the DNA is TGTGCCAGCAGCCCAGGGGCCGGCTACACCTTC.

This clone was seen just once. J is TRBJ1-5 and V is TRBV7-9; D perhaps matches TRBD1 (6 bases). With 5 bases removed from V and 3 bases from J, the gap between germline ends came to 14 bases. There are 15 residues in the CDR3. Germline CDR1 SEHNR, CDR2 FQNEAQ (reference sequence). CDR3 DNA sequence: TGTGCCAGCAGCCCAGGGGTGGGGAACAATCAGCCCCAGCATTTT. Translated: CASSPGVGNNQPQHF.

The chain couples TRBV6-2 or TRBV6-3 to TRBJ1-2, with a possible D match to TRBD1 (5 bases). The CDR3 runs to 15 residues. CDR1 and CDR2 from the germline V gene are MNHEY and SVGEGT. Between the trimmed V and J ends, which lost 4 bases and 4 bases, there was a span of 16 bases. The CDR3 is CASSSLGAGTYGYTF. CDR3 coding DNA: TGTGCCAGCAGTTCCCTCGGTGCAGGGACCTATGGCTACACCTTC.

The rearrangement links TRBV3-1 (or the pseudogene TRBV3-2) to TRBJ1-5; D remains unclear. This CDR3 has 13 amino acids. The V and J ends lost 1 base and 7 bases respectively, with 8 bases between them. Germline CDR1 and CDR2: LGHDT and YNNKEL (reference sequence). The CDR3 sequence: CASSQVLGQPQHF. The CDR3 DNA sequence: TGTGCCAGCAGCCAAGTTTTGGGCCAGCCCCAGCATTTT.

This chain links TRBV28 with TRBJ2-7, with D maybe TRBD1 (6 bases). This CDR3 is 17 amino acids long. The germline gives CDR1 MDHEN, CDR2 SYDVKM. The V end was cut by 6 bases, the J end by 3 bases, with 24 bases between. The CDR3 sequence: CASSSHSRQAKYYEQYF. The CDR3 DNA sequence: TGTGCCAGCAGCTCTCACTCCAGACAGGCAAAATACTACGAGCAGTACTTC. The full variable domain, completed using reference TRBV28 and TRBJ2-7, is DVKVTQSSRYLVKRTGEKVFLECVQDMDHENMFWYRQDPGLGLRLIYFSYDVKMKEKGDIPEGYSVSREKKERFSLILESASTNQTSMYLCASSSHSRQAKYYEQYFGPGTRLTVT.

The chain joins TRBV4-1 to TRBJ2-5; D remains ambiguous. Trimming removed 2 bases from V and 5 bases from J, with 9 bases in between. The germline gives CDR1 MGHRA, CDR2 YSYEKL. This CDR3 spans 13 amino acids. The CDR3 nucleotides read TGCGCCAGCAGCCAATGGCGGACGGAGACCCAGTACTTC. Protein sequence: CASSQWRTETQYF.

The chain links TRBV19 to TRBJ1-1; the match to TRBD1 covers 8 bases. Per germline, CDR1 LNHDA and CDR2 SQIVND (reference sequence). V was pared by 1 base and J by 7 bases, with 11 bases of the junction left unmatched. The CDR3 is 16 residues long. CDR3 loop: CASSIGWRQGAVEAFF. The CDR3, as DNA: TGTGCCAGTAGTATAGGATGGCGGCAGGGGGCGGTTGAAGCTTTCTTT.